This T cell receptor beta chain stems from a study of cytomegalovirus exposure and HLA in healthy donors. Germline loops: CDR1 LGHNA, CDR2 YNFKEQ. This CDR3 has 15 amino acids. With 2 bases removed from V and 0 bases from J, the gap between germline ends came to 10 bases. With 60 Vbeta and 13 Jbeta primers, the PCR was carried out. Assay: immunoSEQ multiplex PCR; the TCRdb copy retains only in-frame clones and omits some. The data show about 150,000 clones, 77% seen once. The sample was PBMCs. The V gene is TRBV4-2, the J gene TRBJ1-1, with D perhaps matching TRBD1 (6 bases). The clonotype originates from a male donor in good health and CMV-seronegative. The DNA of the CDR3 is TGTGCCAGCAGCCAAATCGGACAGTTGAACACTGAAGCTTTCTTT. This gives the protein CASSQIGQLNTEAFF.